This TCR beta chain emerged from a study of shared clonotypes between healthy human individuals. Terminally differentiated effector memory CD45RA+ cells were excluded by CCR7 positive selection of CD45RO-negative cells. From germline, CDR1 is LNHDA and CDR2 SQIVND (reference sequence). Deletions cut 3 bases from V and 6 bases from J, with 10 bases between. The CDR3 is made up of 13 amino acids. Assay: immunoSEQ multiplex PCR; the TCRdb copy retains only in-frame clones and omits some. Among some 1,900,000 clones listed, roughly 95% were seen once. The sequence was collected from a man aged 18 to 29 in good health. The sample was naive CD8+ T cells sorted from blood. The chain carries TRBV19 and TRBJ2-3; D is perhaps TRBD2 (5 bases). The CDR3 reads CASSILEADTQYF. CDR3 coding DNA: TGTGCCAGTAGTATCCTGGAGGCCGATACGCAGTATTTT.